This TCR beta chain was identified during a study of cytomegalovirus exposure and HLA in healthy donors. Study observations and caveats: The majority of TCR sequences were rare, yet some public TCRs appeared in many donors.

Vbeta (60) and Jbeta (13) primers were used in the PCR. The method was immunoSEQ multiplex PCR; TCRdb's version includes in-frame clones alone and lacks a portion of them. The table records roughly 110,000 clones, roughly 82% of them present only once. The germline gives CDR1 SGHTA, CDR2 FQGNSA. The CDR3 sequence is 14 residues long. Trimming took off 3 bases at V and 0 bases at J, with 8 bases between the two ends. Comment on this clone: Its antigen is undetermined.

This TCR derives from a male donor in good health and CMV-seropositive. The sample comprised PBMCs. The V and J genes are TRBV7-2 and TRBJ1-1; tentative D call: TRBD1 (6 bases). The CDR3: CASSFRGMNTEAFF. The CDR3, as DNA: TGTGCCAGCAGCTTTAGGGGGATGAACACTGAAGCTTTCTTT.